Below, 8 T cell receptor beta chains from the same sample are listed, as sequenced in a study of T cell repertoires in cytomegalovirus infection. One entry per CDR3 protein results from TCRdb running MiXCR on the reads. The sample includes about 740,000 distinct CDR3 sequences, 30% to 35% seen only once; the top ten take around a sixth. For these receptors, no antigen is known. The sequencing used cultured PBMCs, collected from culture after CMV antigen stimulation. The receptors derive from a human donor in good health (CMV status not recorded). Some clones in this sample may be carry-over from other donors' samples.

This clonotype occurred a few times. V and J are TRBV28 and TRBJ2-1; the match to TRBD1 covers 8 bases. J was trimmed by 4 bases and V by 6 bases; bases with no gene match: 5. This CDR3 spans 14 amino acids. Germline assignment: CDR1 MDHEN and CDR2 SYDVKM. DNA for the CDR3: TGTGCCAGCAGACCTCAGGGGGCGTACAATGAGCAGTTCTTC. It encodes CASRPQGAYNEQFF.

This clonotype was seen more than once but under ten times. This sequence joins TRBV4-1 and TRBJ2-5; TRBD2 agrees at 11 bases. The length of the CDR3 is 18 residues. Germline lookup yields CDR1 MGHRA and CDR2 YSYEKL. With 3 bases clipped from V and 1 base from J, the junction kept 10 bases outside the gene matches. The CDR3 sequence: CASSQTPAGTSGQETQYF. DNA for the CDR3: TGCGCCAGCAGCCAGACTCCCGCGGGGACTAGCGGCCAAGAGACCCAGTACTTC.

CDR3 in DNA: TGCAGTGCAATTGAATTGACGGGAGGATTCTACGAGCAGTACTTC. Residues: CSAIELTGGFYEQYF. The chain recombines TRBV20-1 with TRBJ2-7; 7 nucleotides agree with TRBD2. From germline, CDR1 is DFQATT and CDR2 SNEGSKA (reference sequence). The CDR3 extends over 15 amino acids. Germline trimming cut 6 bases from V and 3 bases from J; bases unmatched to any gene: 14.

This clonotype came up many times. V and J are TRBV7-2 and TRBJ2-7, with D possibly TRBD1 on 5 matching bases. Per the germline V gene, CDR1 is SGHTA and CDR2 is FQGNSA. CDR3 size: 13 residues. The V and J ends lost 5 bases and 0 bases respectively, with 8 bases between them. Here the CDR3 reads CASSPQVSYEQYF. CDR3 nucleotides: TGTGCCAGCAGCCCACAGGTCTCCTACGAGCAGTACTTC.

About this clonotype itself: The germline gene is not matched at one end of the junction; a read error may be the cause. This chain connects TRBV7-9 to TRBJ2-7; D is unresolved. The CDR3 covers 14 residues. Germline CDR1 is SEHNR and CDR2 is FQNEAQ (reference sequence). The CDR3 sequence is CASSPSAASSEQYF. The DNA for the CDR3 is TGTGCCAGCAGCCCCAGCGCCGCCTCCTCCGAGCAGTACTTC.

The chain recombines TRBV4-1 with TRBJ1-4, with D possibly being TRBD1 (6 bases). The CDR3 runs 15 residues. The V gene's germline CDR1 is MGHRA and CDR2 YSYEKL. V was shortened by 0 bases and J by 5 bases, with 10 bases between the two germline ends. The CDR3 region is CASSQDGQGNEKLFF. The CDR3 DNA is TGCGCCAGCAGCCAAGATGGGCAGGGGAATGAAAAACTGTTTTTT.

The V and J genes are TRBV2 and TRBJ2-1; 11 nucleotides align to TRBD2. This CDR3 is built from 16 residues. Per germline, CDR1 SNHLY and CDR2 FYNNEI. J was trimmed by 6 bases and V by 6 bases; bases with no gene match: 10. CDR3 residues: CASSADLAGGLNEQFF. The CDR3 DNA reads TGTGCCAGCAGCGCCGACCTAGCGGGGGGCCTCAATGAGCAGTTCTTC.

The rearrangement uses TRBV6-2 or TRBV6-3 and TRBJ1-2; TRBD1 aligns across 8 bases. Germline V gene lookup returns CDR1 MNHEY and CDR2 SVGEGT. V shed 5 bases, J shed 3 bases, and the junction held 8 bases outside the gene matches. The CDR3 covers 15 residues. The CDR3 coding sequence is TGTGCCAGCAGTCCCAGGACAGGGAGGCACTATGGCTACACCTTC. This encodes CASSPRTGRHYGYTF.